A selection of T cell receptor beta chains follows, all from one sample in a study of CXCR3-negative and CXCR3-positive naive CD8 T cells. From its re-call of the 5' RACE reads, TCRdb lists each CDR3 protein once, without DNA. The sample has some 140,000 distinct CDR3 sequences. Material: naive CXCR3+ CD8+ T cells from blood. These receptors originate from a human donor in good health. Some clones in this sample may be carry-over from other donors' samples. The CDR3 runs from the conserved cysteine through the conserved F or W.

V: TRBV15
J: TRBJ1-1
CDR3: CATSNRDFNTEAFF

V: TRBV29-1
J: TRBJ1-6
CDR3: CSVADGYNSPLHF

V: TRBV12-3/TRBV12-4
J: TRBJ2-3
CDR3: CASSLVFGKDTQYF

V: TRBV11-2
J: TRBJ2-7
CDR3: CASSLVNRAEDEQYF

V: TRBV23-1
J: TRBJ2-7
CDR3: CASSQSSDRHYYEQYF

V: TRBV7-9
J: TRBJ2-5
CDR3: CASSSPDGQKQETQYF

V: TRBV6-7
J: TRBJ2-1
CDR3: CASSYSKNEQFF

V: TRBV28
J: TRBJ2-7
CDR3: CASSPTGTLPAYEQYF

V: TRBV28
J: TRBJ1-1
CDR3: CASSATGGDTEAFF

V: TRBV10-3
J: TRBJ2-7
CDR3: CAISHGNEQYF

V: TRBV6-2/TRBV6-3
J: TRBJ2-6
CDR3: CASRPPFSGANVLTF

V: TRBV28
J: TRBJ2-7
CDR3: CASSFPGYEQYF

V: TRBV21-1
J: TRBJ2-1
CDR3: CASSKLHRGRKDYEQFF

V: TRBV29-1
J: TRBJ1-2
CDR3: CSVAPGDRGHDGYTF

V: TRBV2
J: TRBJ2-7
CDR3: CASRESGSSYEQYF

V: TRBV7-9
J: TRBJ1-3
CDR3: CASRGGNTIYF

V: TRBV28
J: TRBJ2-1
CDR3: CASSSTGTSGTYNEQFF

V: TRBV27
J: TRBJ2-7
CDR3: CASSSHQGEAYEQYF

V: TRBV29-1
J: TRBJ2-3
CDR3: CSVEGWGYDTDTQYF

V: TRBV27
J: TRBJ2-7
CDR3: CASSPRDGYYEQYF

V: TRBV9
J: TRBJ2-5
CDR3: CASSVVGNSQETRYF

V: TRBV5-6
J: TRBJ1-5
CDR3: CASSFRRAGGAEMGAQPQHF

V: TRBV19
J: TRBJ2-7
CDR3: CATRGTGPGGVYEQYF

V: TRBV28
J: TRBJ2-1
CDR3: CASSLAADYNEQFF

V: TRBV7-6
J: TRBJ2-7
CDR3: CASSLDLAGGPVYEQYF

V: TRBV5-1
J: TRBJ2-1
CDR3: CASSLDRGVYNEQFF

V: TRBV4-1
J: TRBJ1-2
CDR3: CASSQDPGVNYGYTF

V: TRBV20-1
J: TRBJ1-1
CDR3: CSARAGGIYTEAFF

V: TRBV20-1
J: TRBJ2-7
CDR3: CSARSGQGPDYEQYF

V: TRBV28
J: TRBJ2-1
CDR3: CASIPDRGKFEQFF

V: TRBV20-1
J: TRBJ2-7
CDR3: CSAKGGLAGSAYEQYF

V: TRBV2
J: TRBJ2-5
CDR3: CASSLTGAGTQYF

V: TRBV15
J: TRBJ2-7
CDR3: CATSRTPRAAGEQYF

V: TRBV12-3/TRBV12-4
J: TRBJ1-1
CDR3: CASSYPGVENTEAFF

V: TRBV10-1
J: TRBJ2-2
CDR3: CASSGSSAQYTGELFF

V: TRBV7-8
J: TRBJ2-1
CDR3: CASWGGRHSISNEQFF

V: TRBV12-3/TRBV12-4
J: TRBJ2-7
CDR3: CASSRRTGGGYEQYF

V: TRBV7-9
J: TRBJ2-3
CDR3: CASSSSGPDTQYF

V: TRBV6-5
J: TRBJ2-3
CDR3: CASSRTRDAGGTRISAQYF

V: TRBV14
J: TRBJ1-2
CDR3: CASSARDRGLWGNYGYTF

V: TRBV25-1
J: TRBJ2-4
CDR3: CASSRGNIQYF

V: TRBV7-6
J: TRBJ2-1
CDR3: CASSASERTEQFF

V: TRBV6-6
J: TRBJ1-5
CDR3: CASSYPDRSNQPQHF

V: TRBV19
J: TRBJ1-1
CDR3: CASSILFQGLNTEAFF

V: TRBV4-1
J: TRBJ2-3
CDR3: CASSQVSESTDTQYF

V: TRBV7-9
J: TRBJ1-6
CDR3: CASSLGAPSNSPLHF

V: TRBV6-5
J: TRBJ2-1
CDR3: CAASPGYNEQFF

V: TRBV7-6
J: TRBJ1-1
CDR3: CASSGSGGNTEAFF

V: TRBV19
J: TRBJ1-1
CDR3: CASSMTGSTEAFF

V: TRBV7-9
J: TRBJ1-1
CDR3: CASSSGPDAEAFF

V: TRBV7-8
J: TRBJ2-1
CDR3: CASSPWTASYNEQFF

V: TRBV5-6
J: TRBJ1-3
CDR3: CASSGPRNTIYF

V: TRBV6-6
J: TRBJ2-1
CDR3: CASRPPPGPTYNEQFF

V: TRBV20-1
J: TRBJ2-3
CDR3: CSARDRVQLDTQYF